The sequence of this T cell receptor beta chain was determined in a study of CD8+ T cells in alopecia areata. Study at large: Treatment comprised oral tofacitinib, 5 to 10 mg twice daily, in treated patients. Severity in treated patients was scored by percentage of scalp area affected. Overall study results and limits: Lesional scalp exceeded normal scalp in clonality, especially in alopecia totalis/universalis. Many expanded lesional clones stayed in scalp and blood while on tofacitinib.

Specified treatment: oral pan-JAK inhibitor, 5-10 mg twice daily. In regard to this clone: What it binds is not known.

It was cDNA, reverse transcribed from extracted RNA, that served as the sequencing template. Some clones are missing from TCRdb's copy, which holds only in-frame ones; the method was immunoSEQ multiplex PCR. The sample lists about 160,000 clones; less than 70% were seen once. The sequence came from a human donor with alopecia areata. The sequenced sample was CD4+ T cells sorted from blood, obtained at week 4, from a patient treated with tofacitinib.

The CDR3 DNA follows: TGTGCCAGTAGCTTGACAGGGGGCAATCAGCCCCAGCATTTT. Translated, it gives CASSLTGGNQPQHF. V and J are TRBV19 and TRBJ1-5, with 8 nucleotides matching TRBD1. V lost 6 bases, J lost 2 bases, and 3 bases stayed unmatched. There are 14 residues in the CDR3. Germline V CDR1 and CDR2: LNHDA, SQIVND (reference sequence).